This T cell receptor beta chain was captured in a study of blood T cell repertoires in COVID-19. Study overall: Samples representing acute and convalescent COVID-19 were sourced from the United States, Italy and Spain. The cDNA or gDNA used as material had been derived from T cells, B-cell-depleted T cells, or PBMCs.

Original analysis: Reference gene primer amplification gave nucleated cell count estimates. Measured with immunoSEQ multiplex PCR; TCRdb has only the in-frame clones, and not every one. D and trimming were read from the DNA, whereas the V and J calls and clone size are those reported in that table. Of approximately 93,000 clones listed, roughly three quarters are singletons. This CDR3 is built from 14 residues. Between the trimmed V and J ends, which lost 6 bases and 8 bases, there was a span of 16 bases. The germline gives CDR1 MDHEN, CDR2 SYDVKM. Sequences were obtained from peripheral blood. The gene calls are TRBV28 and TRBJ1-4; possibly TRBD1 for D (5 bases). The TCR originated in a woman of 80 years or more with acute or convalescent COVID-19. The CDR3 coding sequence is TGTGCCAGCAGCCAACCCCAGGGAGGCGAAAAACTGTTTTTT. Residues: CASSQPQGGEKLFF. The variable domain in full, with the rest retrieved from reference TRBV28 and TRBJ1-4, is DVKVTQSSRYLVKRTGEKVFLECVQDMDHENMFWYRQDPGLGLRLIYFSYDVKMKEKGDIPEGYSVSREKKERFSLILESASTNQTSMYLCASSQPQGGEKLFFGSGTQLSVL.